One TCR beta chain is described in this entry. In the original analysis: Amplification with reference gene primers provided the estimates of nucleated cell counts. The repertoire was sequenced with immunoSEQ multiplex PCR; TCRdb's copy has only in-frame clones and lacks some. From that table come the V and J calls and clone size; the DNA was used to work out D and trimming. The table records 180,000 or so clones, 70% to 80% of them present only once. The data were obtained in a study of blood T cell repertoires in COVID-19. Looking at the study overall: From the United States, Italy and Spain came samples of acute and convalescent COVID-19. In each case, the material was cDNA or gDNA derived from T cells, B-cell-depleted T cells, or PBMCs.

Germline CDR1 reads MDHEN; CDR2 reads SYDVKM. This CDR3 is built from 15 residues. J gave up 4 bases and V 3 bases, and 7 bases lay outside the gene matches. The TCR comes from a woman aged 50 to 60 with active or convalescent COVID-19. What was sequenced was peripheral blood. The chain employs TRBV28 and TRBJ2-5; 8 nucleotides match TRBD2. The CDR3 nucleotides are TGTGCCAGCAGTTTCCGGGTAGCGGGGAGAGAGACCCAGTACTTC. Its translation is CASSFRVAGRETQYF.